The 21 T cell receptor beta chains below come from one sample, sequenced in a study of T-cell reconstitution after alpha-beta-depleted transplantation in children. Unique molecular identifiers were used to barcode this TCRbeta library. TCRdb reprocessed the PCR reads via MiXCR and lists one record per CDR3 protein. The table lists hundreds of thousands of distinct CDR3 sequences, less than 15% of them singletons. This material consisted of PBMCs, taken before TCRalphabeta/CD19-depleted stem cell transplant. The receptors shown here come from a girl aged 2 to 9 with congenital amegakaryocytic thrombocytopenia, due to receive a stem cell transplant.

This clonotype has ten or more counts. The CDR3 coding sequence is TGTGCCAGCAGCCTGAAAGCGGGAGGAGCAAACGAGCAGTACTTC. Amino acid sequence: CASSLKAGGANEQYF. The chain employs TRBV12-3 or TRBV12-4 and TRBJ2-7; 9 positions agree with TRBD2. J lost 5 bases, V lost 6 bases, and 11 bases had no gene match. CDR3 length equals 15 residues.

This clonotype was seen many times. The chain couples TRBV5-6 to TRBJ2-3, with 7 nucleotides matching TRBD2. This CDR3 contains 14 residues. Germline values: CDR1 SGHDT, CDR2 YYEEEE. Trimming removed 4 bases from V and 7 bases from J; junction bases left unmatched: 9. In nucleotides, the CDR3 is TGTGCCAGCAGCCAAGGACTAGATCGGCATACGCAGTATTTT. Protein product: CASSQGLDRHTQYF. The full variable domain, its missing parts supplied by reference TRBV5-6 and TRBJ2-3, is DAGVTQSPTHLIKTRGQQVTLRCSPKSGHDTVSWYQQALGQGPQFIFQYYEEEERQRGNFPDRFSGHQFPNYSSELNVNALLLGDSALYLCASSQGLDRHTQYFGPGTRLTVL.

This clonotype was observed at least ten times. The V gene is TRBV7-8, the J gene TRBJ2-2; 9 bases agree with TRBD2. Losses at the gene ends were 5 bases for V and 5 bases for J; bases not matched to a gene: 9. This CDR3 is built from 16 residues. Germline V CDR1 and CDR2: SGHVS, FQNEAQ. The CDR3 DNA reads as TGTGCCAGCAGCGCACCTAGCGGGATTTGGACCGGGGAGCTGTTTTTT. It yields the protein CASSAPSGIWTGELFF.

This clonotype was seen ten or more times. The chain joins TRBV20-1 to TRBJ1-4; unclear D gene. Trimming shortened V by 5 bases and J by 4 bases, and 8 bases separated the two germline ends. Germline loops: CDR1 DFQATT, CDR2 SNEGSKA (reference sequence). The CDR3 sequence is 12 residues long. The CDR3 bases are TGCAGTGCTTACCCCGGTAATGAAAAACTGTTTTTT. Translating gives CSAYPGNEKLFF.

This clonotype was observed at least ten times. The V and J genes are TRBV5-1 and TRBJ2-1; 10 bases line up with TRBD2. The CDR3 is 15 residues long. V trimming: 1 base; J trimming: 10 bases; junction bases outside the gene matches: 8. Germline loops: CDR1 SGHRS, CDR2 YFSETQ. Here the CDR3 reads CASSLLAGELSEQFF. CDR3 in DNA: TGCGCCAGCAGCTTGCTAGCGGGAGAATTGAGCGAGCAGTTCTTC. The entire variable domain, with the rest obtained from reference TRBV5-1 and TRBJ2-1, is as follows: KAGVTQTPRYLIKTRGQQVTLSCSPISGHRSVSWYQQTPGQGLQFLFEYFSETQRNKGNFPGRFSGRQFSNSRSEMNVSTLELGDSALYLCASSLLAGELSEQFFGPGTRLTVL.

The V and J genes are TRBV12-3 or TRBV12-4 and TRBJ1-2; no definite D call. V lost 6 bases to trimming and J lost 4 bases, with 15 bases between them. The CDR3 totals 14 residues. The CDR3 reads CASSTLEESYGYTF. The CDR3 DNA follows: TGTGCCAGCAGCACCCTAGAAGAGAGCTATGGCTACACCTTC.

This clonotype was seen a few times. The V call is TRBV11-2, the J call TRBJ1-5; D uncertain. The CDR3 length is 13 residues. V lost 4 bases and J lost 6, with 10 bases in between. Looked up from germline, CDR1 is SGHAT and CDR2 is FQNNGV. CDR3 in DNA: TGTGCCAGCAGCTCCGCGGGTGGTCAGCCCCAGCATTTT. This gives the protein CASSSAGGQPQHF.

J is TRBJ2-5 and V is TRBV3-1; TRBD2 might be the D (6 bases). This CDR3 spans 19 amino acids. Trimming removed 0 bases from V and 5 bases from J, with 25 bases in between. Germline assignment: CDR1 LGHDT and CDR2 YNNKEL (reference sequence). CDR3 residues: CASSQDRPGAAGRLETQYF. The CDR3 DNA sequence: TGTGCCAGCAGCCAAGATAGGCCGGGAGCAGCAGGACGATTGGAGACCCAGTACTTC.

This clonotype was counted at least ten times. CDR3 nucleotide sequence: TGTGCCACCAGTGCACAACAGGGGATGGGTGGCTACACCTTC. It translates to CATSAQQGMGGYTF. The chain carries TRBV24-1 and TRBJ1-2, with TRBD1 matching over 7 bases. CDR1 KGHDR and CDR2 SFDVKD come from the germline V gene. This CDR3 comprises 14 residues. Trimming cost V 5 bases and J 7 bases; bases outside gene matches: 9.

The table lists this clonotype with many counts. The gene calls are TRBV14 and TRBJ2-3, with D perhaps being TRBD1 or TRBD2 (5 bases each). The CDR3 is 15 amino acids. V was cut by 2 bases and J by 0 bases, with 9 bases left in between. Germline CDR1 SGHDN, CDR2 FVKESK. The CDR3 nucleotides read TGTGCCAGCAGCCAATGGGGCGGGAGCACAGATACGCAGTATTTT. Protein: CASSQWGGSTDTQYF.

Worth noting for this clonotype: Being one base from a much bigger clone, this may be a read error. V is TRBV29-1 and J is TRBJ1-2; weak D call: TRBD1 (5 bases). Germline V gives CDR1 SQVTM, CDR2 ANQGSEA. The CDR3 consists of 13 residues. Written as DNA, the CDR3 is TGCAGCGTTGAGGGGCACACCAACTATGGCTACCCCTTC. Protein sequence: CSVEGHTNYGYPF.

The chain couples TRBV5-1 to TRBJ2-7; 7 positions agree with TRBD1. CDR1 and CDR2 (germline): SGHRS, YFSETQ. The CDR3 totals 15 residues. V lost 4 bases, J lost 0 bases, and 7 bases stayed unmatched. The CDR3 region has the DNA TGCGCCAGCAGCCCGTATACAGGGGCCTCCTACGAGCAGTACTTC. As protein: CASSPYTGASYEQYF.

This clonotype has a count of ten or more. Here the CDR3 DNA reads TGCAGTGCTCACAAGCGGGAGGGTGGCAATGAGCAGTTCTTC. Translated, it gives CSAHKREGGNEQFF. The gene calls are TRBV20-1 and TRBJ2-1; 10 nucleotides align to TRBD2. Germline V gene sequence: CDR1 DFQATT, CDR2 SNEGSKA (reference sequence). The CDR3 has 14 residues. Trimming at V came to 5 bases and at J to 6 bases, leaving 7 bases not matched to a gene.

J is TRBJ2-1 and V is TRBV5-5, with D perhaps TRBD1 (6 bases). CDR3 size: 14 residues. V dropped 4 bases and J dropped 4 bases, with 12 bases sitting between them. CDR1 and CDR2 (germline): SGHKS, YYEKEE (reference sequence). CDR3 loop: CASSEDSHYNEQFF. The CDR3 DNA reads as TGTGCCAGCAGCGAGGACAGCCATTACAATGAGCAGTTCTTC.

This clonotype has just a few counts. V gene TRBV5-1 combines with J gene TRBJ2-7; TRBD2 agrees at 15 bases. Germline trimming cut 0 bases from V and 2 bases from J; bases unmatched to any gene: 15. CDR1 SGHRS and CDR2 YFSETQ come from the germline V gene. This CDR3 is built from 21 residues. Here the CDR3 DNA reads TGCGCCAGCAGCTTGGATCCCCCGGGACTAGCGGGAGGTAACTCCCCCTACGAGCAGTACTTC. It is translated as CASSLDPPGLAGGNSPYEQYF.

This clonotype was counted many times. The gene calls are TRBV5-1 and TRBJ2-3; maybe TRBD1 (5 bases). The CDR3 is 14 residues long. Trimming took off 2 bases at V and 5 bases at J, with 12 bases between the two ends. Looked up from germline, CDR1 is SGHRS and CDR2 is YFSETQ. The CDR3 reads CASSFSGLGDTQYF. CDR3 coding DNA: TGCGCCAGCAGCTTTTCAGGGCTAGGAGATACGCAGTATTTT. Using reference TRBV5-1 and TRBJ2-3 for the parts outside the CDR3, the full variable domain is KAGVTQTPRYLIKTRGQQVTLSCSPISGHRSVSWYQQTPGQGLQFLFEYFSETQRNKGNFPGRFSGRQFSNSRSEMNVSTLELGDSALYLCASSFSGLGDTQYFGPGTRLTVL.

This clonotype appeared many times. The rearrangement uses TRBV5-1 and TRBJ1-2; possibly TRBD1 for D (6 bases). V lost 2 bases and J lost 4, with 12 bases in between. This CDR3 contains 14 residues. CDR1 and CDR2 from the germline V gene are SGHRS and YFSETQ. The DNA of the CDR3 is TGCGCCAGCAGCTTTGGGGGGCGCAGCTATGGCTACACCTTC. Translating gives CASSFGGRSYGYTF.

The chain joins TRBV10-2 to TRBJ2-7, with D possibly matching TRBD2 (6 bases). Germline V lookup: CDR1 WSHSY, CDR2 SAAADI. The length of the CDR3 is 15 residues. V was clipped by 6 bases and J by 2 bases, with 17 bases between them. CDR3 protein: CASRTGDFLPYEQYF. The CDR3 DNA follows: TGCGCCAGCAGAACGGGGGACTTTCTTCCCTACGAGCAGTACTTC.

The chain carries TRBV5-1 and TRBJ2-7, with D maybe TRBD1 (5 bases). The CDR3 consists of 15 residues. Trimming took off 3 bases at V and 6 bases at J, with 19 bases between the two ends. CDR1 is SGHRS, CDR2 YFSETQ, per germline. This chain's CDR3 is CASSWIQGEAGEQYF. CDR3 DNA sequence: TGCGCCAGCAGCTGGATCCAGGGTGAGGCCGGCGAGCAGTACTTC.

This clonotype occurred many times. The V call is TRBV2, the J call TRBJ2-4, with D possibly being TRBD2 (5 bases). The CDR3 runs to 14 residues. The V gene's germline CDR1 is SNHLY and CDR2 FYNNEI. Trimming removed 6 bases at V and 7 bases at J, with 16 bases between. CDR3 DNA: TGTGCCAGCAGACCAGGACTCTTGACGAACATTCAGTACTTC. Its translation is CASRPGLLTNIQYF.

The chain couples TRBV12-3 or TRBV12-4 to TRBJ2-7, with 10 bases matching TRBD1. The CDR3 covers 14 residues. V was pared by 6 bases and J by 6 bases, with 8 bases of the junction left unmatched. The CDR3 is CASSLWDRGPEQYF. The CDR3 DNA follows: TGTGCCAGCAGCCTCTGGGACAGGGGACCCGAGCAGTACTTC.